This is a list of T cell receptor beta chains from one sample in a study of regulatory and conventional T cells in RAG deficiency. Produced via immunoSEQ multiplex PCR; TCRdb's table is partial and in-frame only. This table holds some 530 clones, approximately 83% found once. Sequenced: Tregs sorted from blood. The origin of the receptors is a human donor with RAG deficiency presenting as severe combined immunodeficiency. Both conserved end residues are trimmed from each CDR3.

>TRBV7-9
ASSLGRYEQY
>TRBV30
AWSPGGPDTQY
>TRBV5-1
ASSTWDSYSPLH
>TRBV19
ASSIRSFQPQH
>TRBV30
AWSWQGISPLH
>TRBV30
AWSKGRNTEAF
>TRBV6-5
ASSYSGVYNSPLH
>TRBV2
ASRDRVPNYGYT
>TRBV30
AWSSRAARYGYT
>TRBV7-2
ASSLDFSTDTQY
>TRBV30
AWSPFDRNYGYT
>TRBV6-5
ASSYPSTGGSYEQY
>TRBV7-6
ASSIVCDLERPYGYT
>TRBV27
ASSFFMRGFGYEQY
>TRBV5-1
TSSLWSLNTEAF
>TRBV6-5
AAQSGANVLT
>TRBV18
ASSPLSGVSYNEQF
>TRBV27
ASSFARGWANYGYT
>TRBV5-1
ASIAGANTGELF
>TRBV11-2
ASSLAGGYNEQF
>TRBV9
ASSGQTENTGELF
>TRBV13
ASSLVLTYEQY
>TRBV27
ASPSEQY
>TRBV28
ASSLRATEAF
>TRBV7-4
ASGPTNTEAF
>TRBV19
ASSMGGTGNQPQH
>TRBV5-1
ASSLEGAGELF
>TRBV30
AWSVRLGAGPDYGYT
>TRBV10-1
ASSESQGPQETQY
>TRBV7-2
ASSSYRTSGGVGQF
>TRBV6-8
ASSYEETQY
>TRBV6-4
ASSDRMNTEAF
>TRBV28
ASYPGRAYEQY
>TRBV28
ASSLRGFYEQY
>TRBV18
ASSPSTGGLTPLH
>TRBV5-1
ASSGAQDTQY
>TRBV7-9
AGSFLAGITDTQY
>TRBV4-1
ASSQGLGQGPEAF
>TRBV7-2
ASSLKGNSPLH
>TRBV7-9
ASSVRREVGAF
>TRBV11-1
ASSLDRGDEKLF
>TRBV4-1
ASSQDSGGPEGWSGYNEQF
>TRBV6-5
ASSLDRLNTEAF
>TRBV6-6
ASRGLARGYNEQF
>TRBV4-2
ASGPGAHDGYT
>TRBV9
ASSVAQGRRYT
>TRBV28
ASTFPGVNTEAF
>TRBV30
AWSVLGRGTGELF
>TRBV27
ASTLLGHRNTGELF
>TRBV5-1
ASTPSSYNEQF
>TRBV2
ASTRNNYGYT
>TRBV5-1
ASSSTTNIQY
>TRBV21-1
ASSRNNTGLTGELF
>TRBV10-3
AILDRPSTEAF
>TRBV7-6
ASSFRNEPRRTYGYT
>TRBV5-1
ASSLDVNSYEQY
>TRBV10-1
ASSPIRRSHKSRANVLT
>TRBV27
ASRGLSGNTIY
>TRBV30
AWALERYRKIYGYT
>TRBV27
ASGVYRGMGGYT